The 20 T cell receptor beta chains presented below share a single source sample, sequenced in a study of CD8 T cells in ankylosing spondylitis. TCRdb ran MiXCR on the 5' RACE reads and lists one entry per CDR3 protein. Of roughly 17,000 distinct CDR3 sequences in the sample, 8% to 10% were seen once. Sequenced sample: blood. All receptors derive from a male donor with ankylosing spondylitis or in good health (not recorded which).

At least ten counts were recorded for this clonotype. The chain uses TRBV5-1 and TRBJ2-2; D not certain. The V end was cut by 4 bases, the J end by 9 bases, with 13 bases between. CDR3 length: 13 residues. CDR1 is SGHRS and CDR2 is YFSETQ in the germline V gene. CDR3 bases: TGCGCCAGCAGCCTATACAGTGGACGGGAGCTGTTTTTT. It is translated as CASSLYSGRELFF.

The J gene is TRBJ1-1, the V gene TRBV29-1; perhaps TRBD1 as D (5 bases). The V and J ends lost 4 bases and 1 base respectively, with 10 bases between them. Germline CDR1 and CDR2: SQVTM and ANQGSEA. The CDR3 extends over 13 amino acids. The CDR3 region is CSVARGPNTEAFF. CDR3 coding DNA: TGCAGCGTTGCTCGGGGACCGAACACTGAAGCTTTCTTT.

This clonotype was detected only a few times. This chain joins TRBV29-1 and TRBJ2-2; no clear D gene. V was cut by 3 bases and J by 6 bases, with 5 bases left in between. Germline V gives CDR1 SQVTM, CDR2 ANQGSEA. The CDR3 is made up of 11 amino acids. This CDR3 reads CSVDRSGELFF. DNA for the CDR3: TGCAGCGTTGACAGGTCCGGGGAGCTGTTTTTT.

The rearrangement uses TRBV5-1 and TRBJ2-1; 10 bases line up with TRBD2. V lost 0 bases to trimming and J lost 6 bases; unmatched junction nucleotides: 9. This CDR3 spans 17 amino acids. Germline CDR1 and CDR2: SGHRS and YFSETQ. CDR3 DNA: TGCGCCAGCAGCTTGGTTGCAACTAGCGGGATAGGCAATGAGCAGTTCTTC. Protein product: CASSLVATSGIGNEQFF.

This clonotype was seen a handful of times. This chain links TRBV29-1 with TRBJ2-3; possible D gene TRBD1, 6 bases. CDR3 length equals 13 residues. In germline, CDR1 is SQVTM, CDR2 ANQGSEA. V shed 4 bases and J shed 4 bases, with 12 bases lying between them. CDR3 coding DNA: TGCAGCGTTGTTTCCAGGGGAGCAGATACGCAGTATTTT. This sequence encodes CSVVSRGADTQYF.

This clonotype has a count of ten or more. The CDR3 region is CASSPGPWSEKLFF. CDR3 coding DNA: TGTGCCAGCAGCCCGGGGCCCTGGAGCGAAAAACTGTTTTTT. The chain combines TRBV5-6 with TRBJ1-4; D possibly corresponds to TRBD1 (5 bases). From germline, CDR1 is SGHDT and CDR2 YYEEEE. V was pared by 4 bases and J by 8 bases, with 15 bases between. The CDR3 is 14 amino acids.

This clonotype was seen many times. The chain joins TRBV12-3 or TRBV12-4 to TRBJ2-7; perhaps TRBD1 as D (6 bases). V was trimmed by 2 bases and J by 5 bases, leaving 16 bases between them. CDR3 length: 15 amino acids. The CDR3 loop is CASSLKQGRYHEQYV. CDR3 DNA: TGTGCCAGCAGTTTAAAACAGGGAAGGTACCACGAGCAGTACGTC.

This clonotype showed up many times. The chain joins TRBV7-2 to TRBJ2-5; D ambiguous. V was clipped by 2 bases and J by 7 bases, with 5 bases between them. Per germline, CDR1 SGHTA and CDR2 FQGNSA. The CDR3 length is 11 residues. CDR3 amino acids: CASSLSVTQYF. In DNA, the CDR3 is TGTGCCAGCAGCTTATCGGTGACCCAGTACTTC.

In its sample, this clonotype was seen a few times. The CDR3 DNA reads TGCAGCGTTGACAGGGGAATTTCCGGGGAGCTGTTTTTT. As protein: CSVDRGISGELFF. V usage is TRBV29-1 and J usage is TRBJ2-2; the D gene is possibly TRBD1 (6 bases). This CDR3 contains 13 residues. Trimming stripped 3 bases from V and 6 bases from J, with 11 bases between. Germline lookup yields CDR1 SQVTM and CDR2 ANQGSEA.

This clonotype was seen many times. The chain carries TRBV15 and TRBJ1-5; D perhaps matches TRBD1 (5 bases). The CDR3 totals 17 residues. Trimming shortened V by 5 bases and J by 5 bases, and 22 bases separated the two germline ends. From germline, CDR1 is LNHNV and CDR2 YYDKDF (reference sequence). For the CDR3, the DNA is TGTGCCACCAGCCCCCAAGGTCTTGAGGGGATTTATCAGCCCCAGCATTTT. This translates into CATSPQGLEGIYQPQHF.

This clonotype came up many times. This chain connects TRBV7-9 to TRBJ2-3, with 12 bases matching TRBD1. V was clipped by 6 bases and J by 1 base; unmatched bases: 11. The V gene's germline CDR1 is SEHNR and CDR2 FQNEAQ (reference sequence). CDR3 length: 18 residues. Here the CDR3 reads CASRPFTGTGGGTDTQYF. In DNA form, the CDR3 reads TGTGCCAGCAGACCATTCACCGGGACAGGGGGCGGCACAGATACGCAGTATTTT.

This clonotype was recorded a few times. This chain uses TRBV18 with TRBJ1-3; weak D call: TRBD1 (5 bases). The CDR3 sequence is 18 residues long. V was cut by 2 bases and J by 0 bases, with 17 bases left in between. The germline V gene has CDR1 KGHSH and CDR2 LQKENI. The DNA of the CDR3 is TGTGCCAGCTCACCATATATCCCCAGGGAGTACTCTGGAAACACCATATATTTT. It codes for CASSPYIPREYSGNTIYF.

This clonotype has only a few counts. This chain joins TRBV29-1 and TRBJ2-1; D may be TRBD2 (6 bases). This CDR3 is built from 13 residues. V was clipped by 8 bases and J by 5 bases, with 16 bases between them. The germline gives CDR1 SQVTM, CDR2 ANQGSEA. The CDR3 spells CSLYNPGDNEQFF. As DNA, the CDR3 is TGCAGCTTATACAATCCGGGGGACAATGAGCAGTTCTTC.

The chain has TRBV29-1 and TRBJ2-5, with D hard to call. Germline V gene sequence: CDR1 SQVTM, CDR2 ANQGSEA. Deletions cut 6 bases from V and 4 bases from J, with 6 bases between. The CDR3 extends over 10 amino acids. The CDR3, as DNA: TGCAGCGTGGCCCTAGAGACCCAGTACTTC. The encoded protein is CSVALETQYF.

This clonotype appeared a single time. This chain joins TRBV29-1 and TRBJ2-3; either TRBD1 or TRBD2 may supply D (7 bases each). This CDR3 has 15 amino acids. Trimming pared 4 bases from V and 4 bases from J, leaving 18 bases between. The germline V gene has CDR1 SQVTM and CDR2 ANQGSEA. The CDR3 reads CSVAHPRGGSDTQYF. Here the CDR3 DNA reads TGCAGCGTTGCCCACCCCAGGGGGGGATCAGATACGCAGTATTTT.

This clonotype was picked up many times. V gene TRBV5-1 combines with J gene TRBJ2-7, with D perhaps being TRBD1 or TRBD2 (6 bases each). This CDR3 contains 16 residues. Trimming took off 4 bases at V and 3 bases at J, with 20 bases between the two ends. Germline V gene lookup returns CDR1 SGHRS and CDR2 YFSETQ. In DNA form, the CDR3 reads TGCGCCAGCAGCGGGGGGCGAGACAGGAACCTCTACGAGCAGTACTTC. Amino acid sequence: CASSGGRDRNLYEQYF.

This clonotype was found a few times. CDR3 sequence (DNA): TGTGCCAGCAGTTTCGGGGGTGCTCCTGGGGAGCTGTTTTTT. Translating gives CASSFGGAPGELFF. This sequence joins TRBV12-3 or TRBV12-4 and TRBJ2-2, with D possibly matching TRBD2 (6 bases). This CDR3 comprises 14 residues. V dropped 3 bases and J dropped 8 bases, with 13 bases sitting between them.

This clonotype was observed a few times. The chain joins TRBV12-3 or TRBV12-4 to TRBJ2-1; 10 nucleotides line up with TRBD1. V dropped 4 bases and J dropped 8; count of bases not matched to a gene: 8. The CDR3 length is 15 residues. This CDR3 reads CASSYDRGPYDEQFF. CDR3 in DNA: TGTGCCAGCAGTTACGACAGGGGGCCGTATGATGAGCAGTTCTTC.

This clonotype came up a few times. The rearrangement uses TRBV5-1 and TRBJ2-7; 8 nucleotides line up with TRBD2. The germline CDR1 and CDR2 sequences are SGHRS and YFSETQ. V was pared by 4 bases and J by 5 bases, with 14 bases of the junction left unmatched. The CDR3 is made up of 16 amino acids. CDR3 sequence (DNA): TGCGCCAGCAGCAAGCAGGCGGGAGGAGTGAGGGACGAGCAGTACTTC. This translates into CASSKQAGGVRDEQYF.

The rearrangement links TRBV7-2 to TRBJ2-1, with 10 bases that match TRBD2. The germline V gene has CDR1 SGHTA and CDR2 FQGNSA. V lost 5 bases, J lost 5 bases, and 12 bases stayed unmatched. The CDR3 contains 17 residues. The CDR3 bases are TGTGCCAGCAGCCGAAGCGGGAGGGTCGGTTTGGACAATGAGCAGTTCTTC. Encoded protein: CASSRSGRVGLDNEQFF. Full variable domain (missing parts from reference TRBV7-2 and TRBJ2-1): GAGVSQSPSNKVTEKGKDVELRCDPISGHTALYWYRQSLGQGLEFLIYFQGNSAPDKSGLPSDRFSAERTGGSVSTLTIQRTQQEDSAVYLCASSRSGRVGLDNEQFFGPGTRLTVL.